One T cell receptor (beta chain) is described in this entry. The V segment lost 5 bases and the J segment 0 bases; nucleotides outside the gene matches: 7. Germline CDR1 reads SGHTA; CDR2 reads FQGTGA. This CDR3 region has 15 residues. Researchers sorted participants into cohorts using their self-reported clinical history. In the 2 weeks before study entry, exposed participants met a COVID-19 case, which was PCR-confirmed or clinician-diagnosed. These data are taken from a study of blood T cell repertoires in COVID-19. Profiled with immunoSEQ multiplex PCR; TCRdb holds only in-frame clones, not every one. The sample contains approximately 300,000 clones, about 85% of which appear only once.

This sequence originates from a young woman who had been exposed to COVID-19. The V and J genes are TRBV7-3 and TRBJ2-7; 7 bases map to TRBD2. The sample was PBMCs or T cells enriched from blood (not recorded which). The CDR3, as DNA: TGTGCCAGCAGCCCCTTGGGGGGGAGCTCCTACGAGCAGTACTTC. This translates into CASSPLGGSSYEQYF.